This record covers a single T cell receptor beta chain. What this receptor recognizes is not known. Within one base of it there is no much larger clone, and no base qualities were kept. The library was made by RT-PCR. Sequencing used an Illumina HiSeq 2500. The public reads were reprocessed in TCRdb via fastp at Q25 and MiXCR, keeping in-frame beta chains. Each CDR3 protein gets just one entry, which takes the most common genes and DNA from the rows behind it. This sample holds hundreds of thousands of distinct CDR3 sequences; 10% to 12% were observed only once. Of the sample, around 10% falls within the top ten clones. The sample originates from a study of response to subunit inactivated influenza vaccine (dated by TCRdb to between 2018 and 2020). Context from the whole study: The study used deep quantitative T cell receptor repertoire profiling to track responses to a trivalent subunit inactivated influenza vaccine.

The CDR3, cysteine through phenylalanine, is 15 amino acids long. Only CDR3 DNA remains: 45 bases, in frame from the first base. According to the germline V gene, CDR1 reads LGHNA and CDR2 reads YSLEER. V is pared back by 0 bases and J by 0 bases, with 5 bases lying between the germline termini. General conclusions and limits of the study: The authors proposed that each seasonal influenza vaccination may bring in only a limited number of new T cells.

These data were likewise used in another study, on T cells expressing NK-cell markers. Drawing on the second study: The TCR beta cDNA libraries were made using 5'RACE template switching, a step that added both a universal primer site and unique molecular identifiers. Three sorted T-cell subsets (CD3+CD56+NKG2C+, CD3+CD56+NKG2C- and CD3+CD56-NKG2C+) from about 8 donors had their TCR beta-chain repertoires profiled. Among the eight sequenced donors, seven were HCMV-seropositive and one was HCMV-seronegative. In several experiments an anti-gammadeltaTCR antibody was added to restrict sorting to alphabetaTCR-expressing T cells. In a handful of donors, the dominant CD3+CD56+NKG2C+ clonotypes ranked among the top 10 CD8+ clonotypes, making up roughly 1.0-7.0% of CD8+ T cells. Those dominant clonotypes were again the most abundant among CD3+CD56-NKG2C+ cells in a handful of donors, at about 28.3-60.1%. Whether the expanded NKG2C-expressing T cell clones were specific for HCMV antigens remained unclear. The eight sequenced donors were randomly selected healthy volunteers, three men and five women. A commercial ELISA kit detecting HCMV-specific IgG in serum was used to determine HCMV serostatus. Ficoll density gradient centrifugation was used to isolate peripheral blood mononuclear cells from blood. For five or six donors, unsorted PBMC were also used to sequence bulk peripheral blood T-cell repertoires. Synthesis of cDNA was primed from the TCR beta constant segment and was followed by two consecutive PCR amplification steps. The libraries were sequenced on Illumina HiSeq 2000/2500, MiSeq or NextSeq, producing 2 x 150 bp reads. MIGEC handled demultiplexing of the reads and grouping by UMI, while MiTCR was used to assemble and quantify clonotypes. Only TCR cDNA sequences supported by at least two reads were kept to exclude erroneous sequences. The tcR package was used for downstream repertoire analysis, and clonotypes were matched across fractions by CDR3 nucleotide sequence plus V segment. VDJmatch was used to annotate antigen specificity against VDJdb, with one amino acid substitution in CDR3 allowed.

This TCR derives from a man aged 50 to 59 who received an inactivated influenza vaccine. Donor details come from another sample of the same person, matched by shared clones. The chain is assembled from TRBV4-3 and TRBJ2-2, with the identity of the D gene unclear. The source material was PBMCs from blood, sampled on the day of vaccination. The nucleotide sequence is TGCGCCAGCAGCCAAGAAGGCGCGAACACCGGGGAGCTGTTTTTT. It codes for CASSQEGANTGELFF.